The 20 T cell receptor beta chains below come from one sample, sequenced in a study of blood T cell repertoires in COVID-19. The table came from immunoSEQ multiplex PCR; TCRdb's copy has only in-frame clones and leaves some out. The profile shows 200,000 to 250,000 clones, roughly 87% of them singletons. Source material: PBMCs or T cells enriched from blood (not recorded which). These receptors were obtained from a woman aged 25 to 45 with acute COVID-19.

V usage is TRBV27 and J usage is TRBJ2-7; D might be TRBD2 (7 bases). Germline V gene sequence: CDR1 MNHEY, CDR2 SMNVEV (reference sequence). The V and J ends lost 3 bases and 2 bases respectively, with 14 bases between them. The CDR3 loop spans 15 amino acids. In DNA, the CDR3 is TGTGCCAGCAGTTTCTTAGGGGGGGGAACCTACGAGCAGTACTTC. It yields the protein CASSFLGGGTYEQYF.

The V and J genes are TRBV10-3 and TRBJ1-2; 7 positions agree with TRBD1. Unmatched junction bases numbered 1, after V lost 4 bases and J lost 2 bases. Germline lookup yields CDR1 ENHRY and CDR2 SYGVKD. This CDR3 contains 13 residues. In DNA form, the CDR3 reads TGTGCCATCAGTGGGGACAGCAACTATGGCTACACCTTC. Amino acids: CAISGDSNYGYTF.

This chain uses TRBV19 with TRBJ1-2; D unclear. Germline assignment: CDR1 LNHDA and CDR2 SQIVND (reference sequence). Deletions cut 8 bases from V and 0 bases from J, with 10 bases between. The CDR3 length is 13 residues. The CDR3, as DNA: TGTGCCAGTGGGCCGTATTCTAACTATGGCTACACCTTC. It codes for CASGPYSNYGYTF.

The table lists this clone with a few counts. DNA for the CDR3: TGTGCCAGTACCTCAACCTTAGCAGGGTACGGTCGTAATCAGCCCCAGCATTTT. Amino acid sequence: CASTSTLAGYGRNQPQHF. The gene calls are TRBV19 and TRBJ1-5; D is perhaps TRBD1 (5 bases). V shed 7 bases and J shed 4 bases, with 26 bases lying between them. The germline gives CDR1 LNHDA, CDR2 SQIVND (reference sequence). The CDR3 is 18 amino acids.

This chain connects TRBV24-1 to TRBJ2-2; 11 nucleotides match TRBD2. Per germline, CDR1 KGHDR and CDR2 SFDVKD. With 2 bases clipped from V and 0 bases from J, the junction kept 10 bases outside the gene matches. The CDR3 covers 20 residues. The chain's CDR3 is CATSDSRLAGRNSNTGELFF. The DNA for the CDR3 is TGTGCCACCAGTGATTCGAGACTAGCGGGGAGAAATTCGAACACCGGGGAGCTGTTTTTT.

V is TRBV6-5 and J is TRBJ2-1; D unresolved. Trimming stripped 4 bases from V and 2 bases from J, with 9 bases between. CDR3 size: 14 residues. CDR1 and CDR2 (germline): MNHEY, SVGAGI. CDR3 amino acids: CASSSQDTYNEQFF. The CDR3 DNA follows: TGTGCCAGCAGTTCCCAAGACACCTACAATGAGCAGTTCTTC.

The chain couples TRBV7-2 to TRBJ2-5; 10 nucleotides match TRBD1. Germline-derived CDR1 and CDR2 are SGHTA and FQGNSA. J gave up 3 bases and V 4 bases, and 5 bases lay outside the gene matches. The CDR3 is 15 amino acids. CDR3 residues: CASSSQTGGEETQYF. CDR3 DNA: TGTGCCAGCAGCTCACAGACAGGGGGCGAAGAGACCCAGTACTTC.

This clone was observed once. The chain has TRBV27 and TRBJ1-2, with 9 nucleotides matching TRBD1. In germline, CDR1 is MNHEY, CDR2 SMNVEV (reference sequence). With V trimmed by 1 base and J by 4 bases, 7 bases remained unmatched. The CDR3 totals 16 residues. Written as DNA, the CDR3 is TGTGCCAGCAGTTTATATAGACAGGGGGGACGCTATGGCTACACCTTC. This codes for CASSLYRQGGRYGYTF.

The chain links TRBV7-6 to TRBJ1-1; TRBD1 agrees at 8 bases. This CDR3 has 14 residues. CDR1 SGHVS and CDR2 FNYEAQ come from the germline V gene. Trimming cost V 4 bases and J 1 base; bases outside gene matches: 2. The CDR3 DNA sequence: TGTGCCAGCAGCTCGACAGGGGAGAACACTGAAGCTTTCTTT. Amino acid sequence: CASSSTGENTEAFF. The entire variable domain, with the rest obtained from reference TRBV7-6 and TRBJ1-1, is as follows: GAGVSQSPRYKVTKRGQDVALRCDPISGHVSLYWYRQALGQGPEFLTYFNYEAQQDKSGLPNDRFSAERPEGSISTLTIQRTEQRDSAMYRCASSSTGENTEAFFGQGTRLTVV.

This chain joins TRBV6-5 and TRBJ1-5; D not certain. Looked up from germline, CDR1 is MNHEY and CDR2 is SVGAGI. V was cut by 6 bases and J by 8 bases, with 11 bases left in between. The CDR3 consists of 12 residues. The CDR3 nucleotides are TGTGCCAGCAGGACCCAGAGGGAGCCCCAGCATTTT. Translating gives CASRTQREPQHF.

The J gene is TRBJ1-4, the V gene TRBV7-9; possible D gene TRBD1, 5 bases. Germline V gene sequence: CDR1 SEHNR, CDR2 FQNEAQ (reference sequence). CDR3 length: 13 residues. V lost 7 bases to trimming and J lost 4 bases, with 10 bases between them. The CDR3 nucleotides read TGTGCCAGCACACCGCAGGGTAATGAAAAACTGTTTTTT. This encodes CASTPQGNEKLFF.

The J gene is TRBJ1-5, the V gene TRBV5-1, with 8 bases that match TRBD1. V dropped 0 bases and J dropped 7; count of bases not matched to a gene: 3. The CDR3 consists of 14 residues. Germline loops: CDR1 SGHRS, CDR2 YFSETQ. The DNA for the CDR3 is TGCGCCAGCAGCTTGGTTCAGGGGGCCCAGCCCCAGCATTTT. It specifies CASSLVQGAQPQHF.

The chain links TRBV5-1 to TRBJ1-2; the D gene is possibly TRBD1 (5 bases). The germline V gene has CDR1 SGHRS and CDR2 YFSETQ. The V end lost 0 bases, the J end lost 4 bases, and 7 bases lay between the germline ends. The CDR3 spans 13 residues. CDR3 sequence reads: CASSLGQSYGYTF. The CDR3 nucleotides read TGCGCCAGCAGCTTGGGACAGTCCTATGGCTACACCTTC.

CDR3 sequence reads: CASSLRPGARVVSTEAFF. DNA for the CDR3: TGTGCCAGCAGCTTGAGGCCAGGGGCCCGAGTAGTTTCTACTGAAGCTTTCTTT. This chain uses TRBV5-5 with TRBJ1-1; D perhaps matches TRBD1 (6 bases). The germline V gene has CDR1 SGHKS and CDR2 YYEKEE (reference sequence). The CDR3 spans 18 residues. Trimming took off 1 base at V and 5 bases at J, with 24 bases between the two ends.

This clone was seen a handful of times. The chain has TRBV6-5 and TRBJ1-1, with D maybe TRBD1 (5 bases). CDR1 and CDR2 from the germline V gene are MNHEY and SVGAGI. Trimming took off 4 bases at V and 8 bases at J, with 11 bases between the two ends. This CDR3 is built from 12 residues. Here the CDR3 reads CASSSGGPEAFF. The CDR3 coding sequence is TGTGCCAGCAGTTCCGGGGGACCGGAAGCTTTCTTT.

This clone showed up just a few times. The chain recombines TRBV15 with TRBJ2-7; TRBD1 is a possible D gene (5 bases). Germline V gene sequence: CDR1 LNHNV, CDR2 YYDKDF (reference sequence). CDR3 size: 16 residues. Trimming took 3 bases from V and 0 from J, leaving 15 bases between them. As DNA, the CDR3 is TGTGCCACCAGCAGCGCAGCCTTTGACAGCTCCTACGAGCAGTACTTC. Protein: CATSSAAFDSSYEQYF.

CDR3 coding DNA: TGTGCCAGCTCACGGGACAGGGAGGACGAGCAGTACTTC. Its protein product is CASSRDREDEQYF. The rearrangement links TRBV18 to TRBJ2-7, with 9 bases identical to TRBD1. The CDR3 covers 13 residues. Germline loops: CDR1 KGHSH, CDR2 LQKENI. Trimming removed 4 bases from V and 5 bases from J; junction bases left unmatched: 3.

The rearrangement links TRBV7-2 to TRBJ2-1, with 9 bases matching TRBD2. Germline loops: CDR1 SGHTA, CDR2 FQGNSA. Unmatched junction bases numbered 14, after V lost 5 bases and J lost 6 bases. The CDR3 length is 17 residues. In nucleotides, the CDR3 is TGTGCCAGCAGCCCCCATGGGGGCGGGGGGGCATTCAATGAGCAGTTCTTC. Translated: CASSPHGGGGAFNEQFF.

This clone was counted once. One junction end does not reproduce the germline sequence, and a read error may be involved. This chain uses TRBV13 with TRBJ1-2; TRBD1 matches 8 bases. The germline gives CDR1 PRHDT, CDR2 FYEKMQ (reference sequence). The length of the CDR3 is 13 residues. In DNA, the CDR3 is TGTGCCAGCAGCCTAGGACAGGGATTAGGCTACACCTTC. It translates to CASSLGQGLGYTF.

The V call is TRBV4-1, the J call TRBJ1-6, with a tentative D call TRBD1 (6 bases). Trimming removed 6 bases from V and 9 bases from J, with 18 bases in between. Germline values: CDR1 MGHRA, CDR2 YSYEKL. The CDR3 loop spans 15 amino acids. The CDR3 sequence is CASRPPGTRISPLHF. DNA of the CDR3: TGCGCCAGCAGGCCTCCGGGGACAAGGATTTCACCCCTCCACTTT.